This T cell receptor beta chain is from a study of identical twins. This clonotype was seen a handful of times. Its antigen is not known. Whole-study findings and limits: Twins showed weaker excess sharing in their beta out-of-frame sequences. There was more out-of-frame TCR alpha sharing in monozygotic twins than models estimated.

TCRdb reprocessed the 5' RACE reads with MiXCR, giving one entry per CDR3 protein. The sample contains more than 400,000 distinct CDR3 sequences, 12% to 15% of which appear only once. The germline V and J ends were trimmed by 2 bases and 1 base, with 10 bases remaining between them. CDR1 is SGHKS, CDR2 YYEKEE, per germline (reference sequence). The CDR3 loop spans 14 amino acids. These data are also associated with another study on yellow fever vaccine responses in identical twins. That paper notes: On the reported evidence, twins' vaccine T cell responses seemed partly convergent and partly personalized.

The chain couples TRBV5-5 to TRBJ2-7, with D possibly being TRBD1 or TRBD2 (5 bases each). Source material: CD4+ T cells sorted from blood. The receptor's source is a woman aged 18-30 years in good health. DNA of the CDR3: TGTGCCAGCAGCTTCGGGGACCCATCCTACGAGCAGTACGTC. It encodes CASSFGDPSYEQYV.